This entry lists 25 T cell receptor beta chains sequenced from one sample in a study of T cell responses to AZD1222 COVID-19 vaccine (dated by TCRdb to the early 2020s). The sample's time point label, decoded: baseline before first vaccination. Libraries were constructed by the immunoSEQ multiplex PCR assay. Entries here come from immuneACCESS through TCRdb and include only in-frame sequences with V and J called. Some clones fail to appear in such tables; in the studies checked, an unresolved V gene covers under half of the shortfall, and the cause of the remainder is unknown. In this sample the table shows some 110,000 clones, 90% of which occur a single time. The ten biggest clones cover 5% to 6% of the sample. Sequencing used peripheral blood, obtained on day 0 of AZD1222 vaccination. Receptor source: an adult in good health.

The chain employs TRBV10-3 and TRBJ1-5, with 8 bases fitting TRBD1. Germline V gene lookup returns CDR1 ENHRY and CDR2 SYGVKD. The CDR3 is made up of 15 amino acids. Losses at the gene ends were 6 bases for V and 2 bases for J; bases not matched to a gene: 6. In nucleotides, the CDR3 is TGTGCCATCAGCCAGGGGGCAGGTGGCAATCAGCCCCAGCATTTT. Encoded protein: CAISQGAGGNQPQHF.

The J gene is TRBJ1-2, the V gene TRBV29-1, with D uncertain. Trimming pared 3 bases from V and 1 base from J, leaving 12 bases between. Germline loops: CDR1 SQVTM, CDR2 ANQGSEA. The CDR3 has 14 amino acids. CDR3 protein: CSVDRTGGNYGYTF. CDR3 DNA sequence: TGCAGCGTTGATCGGACCGGTGGTAACTATGGCTACACCTTC.

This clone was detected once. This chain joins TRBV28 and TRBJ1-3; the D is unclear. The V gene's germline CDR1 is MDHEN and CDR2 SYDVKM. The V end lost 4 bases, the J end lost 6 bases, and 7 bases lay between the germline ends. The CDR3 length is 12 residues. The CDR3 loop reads CASSSYENTIYF. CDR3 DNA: TGTGCCAGCAGTTCCTATGAAAACACCATATATTTT.

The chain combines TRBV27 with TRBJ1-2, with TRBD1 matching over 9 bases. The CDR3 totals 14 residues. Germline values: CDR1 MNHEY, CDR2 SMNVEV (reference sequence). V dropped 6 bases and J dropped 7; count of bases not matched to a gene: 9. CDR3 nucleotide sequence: TGTGCCAGCAGGAAACAGGGGGCGAAAATTGGCTACACCTTC. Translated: CASRKQGAKIGYTF.

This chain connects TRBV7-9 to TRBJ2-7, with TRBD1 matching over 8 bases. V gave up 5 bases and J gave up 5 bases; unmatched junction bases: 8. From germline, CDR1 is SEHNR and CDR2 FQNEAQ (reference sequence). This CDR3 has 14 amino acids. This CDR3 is CASSPRDRINEQYF. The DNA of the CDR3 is TGTGCCAGCAGCCCCCGGGACAGGATCAACGAGCAGTACTTC. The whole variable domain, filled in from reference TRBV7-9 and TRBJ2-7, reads DTGVSQNPRHKITKRGQNVTFRCDPISEHNRLYWYRQTLGQGPEFLTYFQNEAQLEKSRLLSDRFSAERPKGSFSTLEIQRTEQGDSAMYLCASSPRDRINEQYFGPGTRLTVT.

CDR3 loop: CASSWDSYGYTF. CDR3 DNA sequence: TGCGCCAGCAGCTGGGACAGCTATGGCTACACCTTC. The rearrangement joins TRBV5-1 to TRBJ1-2, with TRBD1 matching over 7 bases. Germline V gene sequence: CDR1 SGHRS, CDR2 YFSETQ. The J segment lost 4 bases and the V segment lost 3 bases, leaving 0 bases of the junction unmatched. CDR3 length: 12 residues.

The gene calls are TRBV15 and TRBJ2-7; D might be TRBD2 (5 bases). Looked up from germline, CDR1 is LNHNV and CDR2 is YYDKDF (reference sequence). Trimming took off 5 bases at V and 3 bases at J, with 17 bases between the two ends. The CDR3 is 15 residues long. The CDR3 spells CATSSGGFEGYEQYF. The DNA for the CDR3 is TGTGCCACCAGCTCCGGCGGGTTCGAGGGCTACGAGCAGTACTTC.

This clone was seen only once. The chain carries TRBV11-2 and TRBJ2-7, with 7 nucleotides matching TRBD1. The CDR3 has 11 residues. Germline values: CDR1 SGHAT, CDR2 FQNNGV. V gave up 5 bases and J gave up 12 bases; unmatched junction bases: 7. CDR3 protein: CASSQLTGWYF. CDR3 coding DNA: TGTGCCAGCAGCCAACTGACAGGGTGGTACTTC.

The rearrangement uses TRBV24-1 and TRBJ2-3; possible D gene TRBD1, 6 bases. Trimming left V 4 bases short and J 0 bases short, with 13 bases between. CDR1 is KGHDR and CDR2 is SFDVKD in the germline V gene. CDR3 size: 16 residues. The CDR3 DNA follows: TGTGCCACCAGTGACCGGACAGCCCCCAGCACAGATACGCAGTATTTT. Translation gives CATSDRTAPSTDTQYF.

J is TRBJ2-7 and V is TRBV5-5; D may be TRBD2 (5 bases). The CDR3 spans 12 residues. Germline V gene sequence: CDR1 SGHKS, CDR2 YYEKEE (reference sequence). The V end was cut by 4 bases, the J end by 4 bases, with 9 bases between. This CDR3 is CASSTRQYEQYF. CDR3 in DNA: TGTGCCAGCAGCACTAGACAATACGAGCAGTACTTC.

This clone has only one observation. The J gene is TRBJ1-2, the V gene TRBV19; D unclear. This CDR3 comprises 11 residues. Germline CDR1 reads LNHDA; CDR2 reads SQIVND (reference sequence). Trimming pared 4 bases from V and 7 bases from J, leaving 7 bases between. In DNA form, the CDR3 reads TGTGCCAGTAGTACGGGAATTGGCTACACCTTC. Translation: CASSTGIGYTF. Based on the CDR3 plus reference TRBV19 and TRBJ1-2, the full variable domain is DGGITQSPKYLFRKEGQNVTLSCEQNLNHDAMYWYRQDPGQGLRLIYYSQIVNDFQKGDIAEGYSVSREKKESFPLTVTSAQKNPTAFYLCASSTGIGYTFGSGTRLTVV.

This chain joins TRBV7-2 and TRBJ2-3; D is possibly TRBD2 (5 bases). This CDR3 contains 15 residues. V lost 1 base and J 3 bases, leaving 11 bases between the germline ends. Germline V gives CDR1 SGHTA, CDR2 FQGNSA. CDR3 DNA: TGTGCCAGCAGCTTAGATTCCAGCGGAACAGATACGCAGTATTTT. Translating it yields CASSLDSSGTDTQYF.

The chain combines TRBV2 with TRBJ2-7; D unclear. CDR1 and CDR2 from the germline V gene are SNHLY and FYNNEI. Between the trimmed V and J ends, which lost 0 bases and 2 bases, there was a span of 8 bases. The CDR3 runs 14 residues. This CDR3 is CASSEARRAYEQYF. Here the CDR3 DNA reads TGTGCCAGCAGTGAAGCGCGCAGAGCCTACGAGCAGTACTTC.

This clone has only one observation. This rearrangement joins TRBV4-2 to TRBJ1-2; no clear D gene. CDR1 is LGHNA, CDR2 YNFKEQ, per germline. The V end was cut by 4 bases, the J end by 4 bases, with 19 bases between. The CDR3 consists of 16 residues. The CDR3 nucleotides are TGTGCCAGCAGCCCTAATTCCGGGAGCGTGGCCTATGGCTACACCTTC. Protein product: CASSPNSGSVAYGYTF.

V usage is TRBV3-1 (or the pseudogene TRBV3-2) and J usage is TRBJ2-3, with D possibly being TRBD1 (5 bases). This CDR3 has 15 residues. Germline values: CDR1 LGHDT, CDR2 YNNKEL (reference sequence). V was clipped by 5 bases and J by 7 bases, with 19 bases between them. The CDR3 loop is CASSVNPTSGYTQYF. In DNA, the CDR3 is TGTGCCAGCAGCGTTAACCCAACCTCAGGGTATACGCAGTATTTT.

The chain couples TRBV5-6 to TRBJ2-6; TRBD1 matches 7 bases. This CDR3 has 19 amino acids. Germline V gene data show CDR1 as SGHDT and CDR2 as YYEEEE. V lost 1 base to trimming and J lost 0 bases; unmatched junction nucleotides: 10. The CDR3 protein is CASSLYSRTGLSGANVLTF. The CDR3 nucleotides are TGTGCCAGCAGCTTGTATTCTAGGACAGGCCTCTCTGGGGCCAACGTCCTGACTTTC.

The CDR3 region has the DNA TGCGCCAGCAGCCCCCCCTCGGCAAGGGGAGCTTTCTTT. Translation gives CASSPPSARGAFF. The chain has TRBV4-1 and TRBJ1-1, with D perhaps matching TRBD1 (5 bases). This CDR3 comprises 13 residues. The ends were cut back, 4 bases at V and 10 bases at J, with 16 bases in the middle. Germline CDR1 reads MGHRA; CDR2 reads YSYEKL.

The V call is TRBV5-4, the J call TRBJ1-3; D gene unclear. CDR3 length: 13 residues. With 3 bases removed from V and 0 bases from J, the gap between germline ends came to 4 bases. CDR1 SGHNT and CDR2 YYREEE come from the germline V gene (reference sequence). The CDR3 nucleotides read TGTGCCAGCAGCTCGTACTCTGGAAACACCATATATTTT. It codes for CASSSYSGNTIYF.

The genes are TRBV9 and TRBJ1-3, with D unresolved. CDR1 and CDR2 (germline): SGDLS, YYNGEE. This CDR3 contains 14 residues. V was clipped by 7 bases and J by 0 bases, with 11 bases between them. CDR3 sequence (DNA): TGTGCCAGCGGAGGGTCCCGCTCTGGAAACACCATATATTTT. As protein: CASGGSRSGNTIYF.

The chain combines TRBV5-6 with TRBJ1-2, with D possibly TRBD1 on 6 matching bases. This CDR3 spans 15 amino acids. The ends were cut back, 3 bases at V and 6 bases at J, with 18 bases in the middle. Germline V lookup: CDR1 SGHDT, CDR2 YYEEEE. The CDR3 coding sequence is TGTGCCAGCAGCTCGACCAGCGCAGGGGTTCATGGCTACACCTTC. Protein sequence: CASSSTSAGVHGYTF.

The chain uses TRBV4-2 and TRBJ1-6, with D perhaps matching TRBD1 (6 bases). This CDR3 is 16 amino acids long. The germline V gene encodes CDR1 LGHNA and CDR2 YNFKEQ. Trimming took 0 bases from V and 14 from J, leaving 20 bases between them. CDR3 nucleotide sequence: TGTGCCAGCAGCCAAGATCGTGACAGGAGCTTGAAGGCCCTCCACTTT. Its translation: CASSQDRDRSLKALHF.

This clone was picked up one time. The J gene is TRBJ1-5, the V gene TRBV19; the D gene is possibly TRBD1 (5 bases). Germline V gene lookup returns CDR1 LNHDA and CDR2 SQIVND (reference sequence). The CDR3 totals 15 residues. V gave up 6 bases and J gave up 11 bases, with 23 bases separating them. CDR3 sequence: CASRDYRFRMSTQHF. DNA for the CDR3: TGTGCCAGTAGGGATTACAGGTTCCGGATGTCAACCCAGCATTTT.

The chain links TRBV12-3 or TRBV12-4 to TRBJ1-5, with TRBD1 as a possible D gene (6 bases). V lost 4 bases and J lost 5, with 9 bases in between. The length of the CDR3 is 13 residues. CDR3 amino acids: CASSSGVHQPQHF. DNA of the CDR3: TGTGCCAGCAGTTCAGGGGTCCATCAGCCCCAGCATTTT.

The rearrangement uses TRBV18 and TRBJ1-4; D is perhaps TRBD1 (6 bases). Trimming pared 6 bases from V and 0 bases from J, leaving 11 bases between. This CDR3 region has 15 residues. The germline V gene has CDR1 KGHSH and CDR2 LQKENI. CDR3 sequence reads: CASSLPGATNEKLFF. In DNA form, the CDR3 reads TGTGCCAGCTCGCTTCCAGGGGCAACTAATGAAAAACTGTTTTTT.

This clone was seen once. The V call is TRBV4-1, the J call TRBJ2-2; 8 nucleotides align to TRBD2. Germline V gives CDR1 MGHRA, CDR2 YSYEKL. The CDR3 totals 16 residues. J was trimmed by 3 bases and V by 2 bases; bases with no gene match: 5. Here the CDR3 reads CASSQTTSEHTGELFF. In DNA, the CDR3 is TGCGCCAGCAGCCAAACGACTAGCGAGCACACCGGGGAGCTGTTTTTT.